This T cell receptor (beta chain) was captured by sequencing in a study of blood T cell repertoires in COVID-19. Background on the study: Collection of acute and convalescent COVID-19 samples took place in the United States, Italy and Spain. In each case, the material was cDNA or gDNA derived from T cells, B-cell-depleted T cells, or PBMCs.

Unmatched junction bases numbered 8, after V lost 6 bases and J lost 4 bases. Per germline, CDR1 MRHNA and CDR2 SNTAGT. The CDR3 extends over 15 amino acids. Exposed enrollees encountered a COVID-19 case at some point within 2 weeks before study entry. Study processing details: How many nucleated cells were present was estimated from reference gene primer amplification. Produced via immunoSEQ multiplex PCR; TCRdb's table is partial and in-frame only. The DNA was the basis for D and trimming; V, J and clone size are from that table. Here the sample spans about 250,000 clones, around nine tenths being singletons.

The sequence was obtained from a woman between 35 and 50 years old who had been exposed to COVID-19. The sample comprised PBMCs or T cells enriched from blood (not recorded which). This rearrangement joins TRBV6-4 to TRBJ2-7; 11 bases are shared with TRBD1. This chain's CDR3 is CASSRDGQGAYEQYF. The CDR3 DNA reads TGTGCCAGCAGCCGCGACGGACAGGGGGCGTACGAGCAGTACTTC.